This T cell receptor beta chain is drawn from a study of T cells after yellow fever vaccination. V lost 0 bases to trimming and J lost 4 bases, with 12 bases between them. Germline V gene lookup returns CDR1 MNHEY and CDR2 SVGAGI. The CDR3 consists of 15 residues. One entry per CDR3 protein, called by TCRdb with MiXCR from the 5' RACE reads. This sample yields hundreds of thousands of distinct CDR3 sequences, of which 10% to 15% are seen a single time; 15% belongs to the top ten. The chain uses TRBV6-5 and TRBJ1-1, with D unclear. The TCR sequence derives from a man aged 25-40 years who received the YFV17D yellow fever vaccine. The sample in question was PBMCs, obtained on the day of the yellow fever booster vaccination. Written as DNA, the CDR3 is TGTGCCAGCAGTTACTCGCTGGGCGGGAGCACTGAAGCTTTCTTT. It is translated as CASSYSLGGSTEAFF.